This TCR beta chain was recorded in a study of identical twins. Study-level results: There were fewer insertions in abundant cord blood beta clonotypes, but memory repertoires showed no such pattern.

This clonotype is a singleton in its sample. As yet, its antigen is unknown. Template switching created a universal primer site, and the cDNA included unique molecular identifiers. TCRdb reanalysed the 5' RACE reads using MiXCR and keeps one entry per CDR3 protein. The table lists around 200,000 distinct CDR3 sequences, around 9.6% of them singletons. V was clipped by 2 bases and J by 15 bases; unmatched bases: 6. The CDR3 sequence is 12 residues long. CDR1 DFQATT and CDR2 SNEGSKA come from the germline V gene (reference sequence). The chain is built from TRBV20-1 and TRBJ2-4; 11 nucleotides agree with TRBD2. The sample was memory (CD45RO+) T cells sorted from blood. The receptor was isolated from a woman under 30 in good health. CDR3: CSARLAGGLPYF. Written as DNA, the CDR3 is TGCAGTGCTAGACTAGCGGGGGGCCTTCCGTACTTC.